The T cell receptor (beta chain) described here comes from a study of blood T cell repertoires in COVID-19. Study at large: Whether acute or convalescent, the COVID-19 samples came from the United States, Italy and Spain. PBMCs, B-cell-depleted T cells, or T cells provided the cDNA or gDNA that made up the material.

As processed by the authors: Cell counts per sample came from amplifying reference gene primers. Only in-frame clones appear in the TCRdb table, and some are missing; sequencing was by immunoSEQ multiplex PCR. The V and J calls and clone size come from that table; D and trimming were worked out from the DNA. The profile shows under 150,000 clones, 75% to 85% of them singletons. Trimming took 6 bases from V and 6 from J; bases not matched to a gene: 7. Germline V gives CDR1 MNHEY, CDR2 SVGAGI. The CDR3 is 14 amino acids. This sequence was found in a human donor with acute or convalescent COVID-19. The donor label of this sample is uncertain. The chain recombines TRBV6-5 with TRBJ1-5; TRBD1 aligns across 8 bases. The material sequenced was peripheral blood. CDR3 in DNA: TGTGCCAGCAGAACCCCAGGGGGCGGTCAGCCCCAGCATTTT. It specifies CASRTPGGGQPQHF.